The present entry profiles one T cell receptor beta chain with its context. Its specificity is unknown. With a much larger clone just one base away, this may be a read error. Treg sorting used a CD4+CD25+CD127-/low gate. The germline CDR1 and CDR2 sequences are MNHEY and SVGAGI. V was clipped by 5 bases and J by 1 base, with 7 bases between them. This CDR3 has 13 amino acids. Findings and limits, study-wide: Tumor Tregs overlapped most with tumor, then blood, naive CD4+ cells. In terms of TCR gene usage, tumor memory CD4+ T cells clustered together with blood and lymph node memory CD4+ cells, as well as with lymph node naive CD4+ cells.

Semi-nested PCR with Nested Universal Primer A followed constant-region reverse priming of full-length variable regions. From the 5' RACE reads, TCRdb called clonotypes with MiXCR, one entry per CDR3 protein. The sample includes 30,000 or so distinct CDR3 sequences, more than 20% of them seen just once. Sequenced input: tumor-infiltrating Tregs sorted from the breast tumor. The sequence came from a female donor with breast cancer. The chain recombines TRBV6-5 with TRBJ2-3; D is uncertain. The CDR3 DNA sequence: TGTGCCAGCAGTCACCGGGGCACAGATACGCAGTATTTT. Translated: CASSHRGTDTQYF.